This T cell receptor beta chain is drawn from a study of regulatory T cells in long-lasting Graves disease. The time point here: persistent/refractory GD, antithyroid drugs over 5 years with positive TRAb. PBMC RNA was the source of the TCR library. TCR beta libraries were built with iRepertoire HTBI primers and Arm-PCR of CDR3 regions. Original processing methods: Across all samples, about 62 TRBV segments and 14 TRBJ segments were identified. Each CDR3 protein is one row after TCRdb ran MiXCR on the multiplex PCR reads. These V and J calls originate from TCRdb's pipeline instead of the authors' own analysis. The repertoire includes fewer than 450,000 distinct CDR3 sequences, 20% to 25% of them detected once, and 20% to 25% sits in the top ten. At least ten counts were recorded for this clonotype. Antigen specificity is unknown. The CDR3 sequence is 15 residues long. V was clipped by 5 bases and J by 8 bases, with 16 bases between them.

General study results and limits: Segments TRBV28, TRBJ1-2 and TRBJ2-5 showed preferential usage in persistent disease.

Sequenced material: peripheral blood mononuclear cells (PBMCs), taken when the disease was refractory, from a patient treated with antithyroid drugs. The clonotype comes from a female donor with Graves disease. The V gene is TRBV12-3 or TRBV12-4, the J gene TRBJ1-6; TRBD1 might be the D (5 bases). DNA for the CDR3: TGTGCCAGCAGTCCGGGGACTGCGGCCTATTCACCCCTCCACTTT. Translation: CASSPGTAAYSPLHF.